What follows is one TCR beta chain and its context. What it binds is unknown. This entry is derived from a study of shared clonotypes between healthy human individuals. Findings of the study overall: In this cohort, only blood was sampled, and tissue repertoires likely differ.

V trimming: 3 bases; J trimming: 7 bases; junction bases outside the gene matches: 6. The CDR3 runs 14 residues. The germline V gene has CDR1 KGHSH and CDR2 LQKENI. Some clones are missing from TCRdb's copy, which holds only in-frame ones; the method was immunoSEQ multiplex PCR. Of some 1.1 million clones listed, approximately 75% were seen once; the top ten hold almost 0.9%. Sequenced input: memory CD4+ T cells from PBMCs. The subset was: CD45RA-negative fraction. The receptor's source is a man between 18 and 29 years old in good health. Some clones in this sample may be carry-over from other donors' samples. This chain connects TRBV18 to TRBJ1-5; 7 bases are a match to TRBD1. The DNA for the CDR3 is TGTGCCAGCTCACCCACAGGGGCAGGCCAGCCCCAGCATTTT. Protein: CASSPTGAGQPQHF. Based on the CDR3 plus reference TRBV18 and TRBJ1-5, the full variable domain is NAGVMQNPRHLVRRRGQEARLRCSPMKGHSHVYWYRQLPEEGLKFMVYLQKENIIDESGMPKERFSAEFPKEGPSILRIQQVVRGDSAAYFCASSPTGAGQPQHFGDGTRLSIL.